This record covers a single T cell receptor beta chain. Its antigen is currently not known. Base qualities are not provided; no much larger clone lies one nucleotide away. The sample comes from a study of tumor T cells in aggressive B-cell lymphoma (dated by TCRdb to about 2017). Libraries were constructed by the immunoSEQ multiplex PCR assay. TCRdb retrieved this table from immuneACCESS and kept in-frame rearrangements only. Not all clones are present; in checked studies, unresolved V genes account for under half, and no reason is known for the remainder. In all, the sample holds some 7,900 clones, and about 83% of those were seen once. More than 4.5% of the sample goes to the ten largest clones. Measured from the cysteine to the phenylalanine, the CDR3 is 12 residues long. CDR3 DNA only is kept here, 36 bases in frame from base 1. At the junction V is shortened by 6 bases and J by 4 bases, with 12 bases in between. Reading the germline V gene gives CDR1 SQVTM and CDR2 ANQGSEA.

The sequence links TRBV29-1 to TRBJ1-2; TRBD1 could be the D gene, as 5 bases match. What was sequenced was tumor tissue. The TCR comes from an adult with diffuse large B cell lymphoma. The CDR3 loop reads CSVADNAYGYTF. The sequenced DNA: TGCAGCGTCGCGGACAACGCCTATGGCTACACCTTC.